Presented here are 19 T cell receptor beta chains from one specimen sequenced in a study of ipilimumab plus nivolumab after autologous stem cell transplantation. Clones were sequenced by immunoSEQ multiplex PCR, and TCRdb holds only the in-frame ones, with some missing. The data contain approximately 84,000 clones, under 85% of them singletons. This sample comprised PBMCs, obtained in a trial of ipilimumab plus nivolumab as post-transplant consolidation. These TCRs come from a male donor with diffuse large B-cell lymphoma.

The J gene is TRBJ2-7, the V gene TRBV19; the D gene is possibly TRBD2 (7 bases). The CDR3 sequence is 16 residues long. V lost 4 bases, J lost 2 bases, and 18 bases lay in between. Germline lookup yields CDR1 LNHDA and CDR2 SQIVND (reference sequence). CDR3 region: CASSKRLGGATYEQYF. The CDR3 nucleotides are TGTGCCAGTAGTAAACGGCTAGGGGGGGCTACCTACGAGCAGTACTTC.

The rearrangement uses TRBV15 and TRBJ2-3; D might be TRBD2 (5 bases). This CDR3 comprises 15 residues. The V end was cut by 3 bases, the J end by 2 bases, with 12 bases between. CDR1 and CDR2 (germline): LNHNV, YYDKDF (reference sequence). Here the CDR3 DNA reads TGTGCCACCAGCAGGGCGGCGGGTACCACAGATACGCAGTATTTT. Translating it yields CATSRAAGTTDTQYF.

This rearrangement joins TRBV5-4 to TRBJ2-7; 10 bases align to TRBD1. Germline lookup yields CDR1 SGHNT and CDR2 YYREEE (reference sequence). This CDR3 contains 16 residues. With 5 bases clipped from V and 2 bases from J, the junction kept 10 bases outside the gene matches. The chain's CDR3 is CASSGLDRGLTYEQYF. Here the CDR3 DNA reads TGTGCCAGCAGTGGACTCGACAGGGGGCTAACCTACGAGCAGTACTTC.

This clone has just one count. The chain uses TRBV7-8 and TRBJ1-5; the D gene is possibly TRBD1 (6 bases). The CDR3 totals 14 residues. V lost 4 bases to trimming and J lost 7 bases, with 14 bases between them. Germline V lookup: CDR1 SGHVS, CDR2 FQNEAQ. CDR3 nucleotide sequence: TGTGCCAGCAGCTCCCTGACAGGTCTACAGCCCCAGCATTTT. Translating it yields CASSSLTGLQPQHF.

This clone was counted a few times. The chain carries TRBV7-8 and TRBJ1-5; the D gene is possibly TRBD1 (5 bases). The CDR3 runs to 15 residues. V was shortened by 2 bases and J by 1 base, with 9 bases between the two germline ends. Germline loops: CDR1 SGHVS, CDR2 FQNEAQ. CDR3 DNA sequence: TGTGCCAGCAGCTTAATGACAGCGAGCAATCAGCCCCAGCATTTT. Its protein product is CASSLMTASNQPQHF.

The genes are TRBV4-1 and TRBJ2-3, with TRBD2 identical over 8 bases. CDR1 is MGHRA, CDR2 YSYEKL, per germline. The CDR3 is made up of 19 amino acids. Trimming cost V 1 base and J 3 bases; bases outside gene matches: 15. CDR3 in DNA: TGCGCCAGCAGCCAAGGACCCTTCCGTGCGGGGACTAGAACAGATACGCAGTATTTT. As protein: CASSQGPFRAGTRTDTQYF.

V usage is TRBV2 and J usage is TRBJ2-5; 9 bases align to TRBD1. The CDR3 is 15 amino acids. Germline lookup yields CDR1 SNHLY and CDR2 FYNNEI. Germline trimming cut 6 bases from V and 2 bases from J; bases unmatched to any gene: 7. The chain's CDR3 is CASSQGTGTQETQYF. CDR3 nucleotides: TGTGCCAGCAGCCAAGGGACAGGGACTCAAGAGACCCAGTACTTC.

The chain joins TRBV11-1 to TRBJ2-1; D is perhaps TRBD1 or TRBD2 (5 bases each). Trimming stripped 4 bases from V and 5 bases from J, with 12 bases between. Germline V CDR1 and CDR2: SGHAT, FQDESV (reference sequence). The CDR3 runs to 14 residues. CDR3: CASSSRGDHNEQFF. The CDR3 DNA reads as TGTGCCAGCAGCTCAAGAGGGGATCACAATGAGCAGTTCTTC.

The rearrangement uses TRBV18 and TRBJ2-4, with a tentative D call TRBD1 (6 bases). This CDR3 contains 15 residues. The V gene lost 4 bases and the J gene lost 0 bases, with 10 bases spanning the gap. Germline V gene lookup returns CDR1 KGHSH and CDR2 LQKENI. CDR3 nucleotides: TGTGCCAGCTCACGGACAGAGCTAGCCAAAAACATTCAGTACTTC. Its protein is CASSRTELAKNIQYF.

The chain couples TRBV2 to TRBJ1-6; D uncertain. V was pared by 6 bases and J by 0 bases, with 9 bases between. Germline CDR1 SNHLY, CDR2 FYNNEI. CDR3 length: 15 amino acids. CDR3 residues: CASSGTTSYNSPLHF. The CDR3 coding sequence is TGTGCCAGCAGCGGAACAACCTCCTATAATTCACCCCTCCACTTT.

The chain is built from TRBV29-1 and TRBJ1-1; D not certain. The germline V gene encodes CDR1 SQVTM and CDR2 ANQGSEA. The CDR3 sequence is 12 residues long. V lost 0 bases and J 11 bases, leaving 13 bases between the germline ends. CDR3 loop: CSVEDHLRTAFF. The CDR3 DNA reads as TGCAGCGTTGAAGATCATCTCCGGACGGCTTTCTTT.

The chain's CDR3 is CASSLEVQASNSPLHF. CDR3 DNA: TGCGCCAGCAGCTTGGAGGTTCAGGCCAGTAATTCACCCCTCCACTTT. The chain joins TRBV5-1 to TRBJ1-6; D is ambiguous. V dropped 0 bases and J dropped 6 bases, with 13 bases sitting between them. This CDR3 has 16 residues. Germline V gene lookup returns CDR1 SGHRS and CDR2 YFSETQ.

The chain recombines TRBV7-6 with TRBJ1-2; D is undetermined. V lost 5 bases to trimming and J lost 5 bases, with 18 bases between them. Per germline, CDR1 SGHVS and CDR2 FNYEAQ. The CDR3 sequence is 15 residues long. In nucleotides, the CDR3 is TGTGCCAGCAGCCCTCGGTTATGTCCGCCTTATGGCTACACCTTC. Amino acids: CASSPRLCPPYGYTF.

The chain links TRBV27 to TRBJ1-2, with D possibly matching TRBD1 (5 bases). Germline V gene data show CDR1 as MNHEY and CDR2 as SMNVEV (reference sequence). V lost 2 bases, J lost 8 bases, and 12 bases lay in between. The CDR3 spans 13 residues. This CDR3 reads CASSLRDGRGYTF. As DNA, the CDR3 is TGTGCCAGCAGTTTAAGGGACGGCAGGGGCTACACCTTC.

The chain combines TRBV7-2 with TRBJ2-2; a possible D gene is TRBD2 (6 bases). Germline lookup yields CDR1 SGHTA and CDR2 FQGNSA. This CDR3 is 15 amino acids long. V was clipped by 4 bases and J by 1 base, with 10 bases between them. The CDR3 coding sequence is TGTGCCAGCAGCTCCCGGAGGGGGAACACCGGGGAGCTGTTTTTT. Protein sequence: CASSSRRGNTGELFF.

This chain links TRBV18 with TRBJ1-6, with TRBD1 as a possible D gene (6 bases). The CDR3 is made up of 14 amino acids. CDR1 and CDR2 from the germline V gene are KGHSH and LQKENI. V lost 8 bases, J lost 8 bases, and 16 bases lay in between. The chain's CDR3 is CASRLGGIDSPLHF. Here the CDR3 DNA reads TGTGCCAGCCGACTAGGGGGGATTGATTCACCCCTCCACTTT.

This chain connects TRBV6-5 to TRBJ2-2, with 10 positions matching TRBD1. The junction had 5 bases not matched to a gene; V was cut back by 4 bases and J by 6 bases. CDR3 size: 15 residues. Germline CDR1 MNHEY, CDR2 SVGAGI. CDR3 nucleotide sequence: TGTGCCAGCAGTTCCCAGACAGGGGGCCCCGGGGAGCTGTTTTTT. It codes for CASSSQTGGPGELFF.

This clone was counted only a few times. CDR3 DNA sequence: TGTGCTAGTGGTTGGGGGACGGGCCGAGAAGCTTTCTTT. This translates into CASGWGTGREAFF. The rearrangement joins TRBV12-5 to TRBJ1-1, with a tentative D call TRBD1 (5 bases). Trimming removed 4 bases at V and 8 bases at J, with 14 bases between. The CDR3 loop spans 13 amino acids. From germline, CDR1 is LGHNT and CDR2 FRNRAP.

CDR3 sequence reads: CASSLGGVTEAFF. In DNA, the CDR3 is TGTGCCAGCAGCCTTGGGGGGGTCACTGAAGCTTTCTTT. The genes are TRBV7-9 and TRBJ1-1, with D possibly TRBD1 on 5 matching bases. The CDR3 runs 13 residues. CDR1 is SEHNR, CDR2 FQNEAQ, per germline (reference sequence). Trimming cost V 5 bases and J 4 bases, with 11 bases left between them.